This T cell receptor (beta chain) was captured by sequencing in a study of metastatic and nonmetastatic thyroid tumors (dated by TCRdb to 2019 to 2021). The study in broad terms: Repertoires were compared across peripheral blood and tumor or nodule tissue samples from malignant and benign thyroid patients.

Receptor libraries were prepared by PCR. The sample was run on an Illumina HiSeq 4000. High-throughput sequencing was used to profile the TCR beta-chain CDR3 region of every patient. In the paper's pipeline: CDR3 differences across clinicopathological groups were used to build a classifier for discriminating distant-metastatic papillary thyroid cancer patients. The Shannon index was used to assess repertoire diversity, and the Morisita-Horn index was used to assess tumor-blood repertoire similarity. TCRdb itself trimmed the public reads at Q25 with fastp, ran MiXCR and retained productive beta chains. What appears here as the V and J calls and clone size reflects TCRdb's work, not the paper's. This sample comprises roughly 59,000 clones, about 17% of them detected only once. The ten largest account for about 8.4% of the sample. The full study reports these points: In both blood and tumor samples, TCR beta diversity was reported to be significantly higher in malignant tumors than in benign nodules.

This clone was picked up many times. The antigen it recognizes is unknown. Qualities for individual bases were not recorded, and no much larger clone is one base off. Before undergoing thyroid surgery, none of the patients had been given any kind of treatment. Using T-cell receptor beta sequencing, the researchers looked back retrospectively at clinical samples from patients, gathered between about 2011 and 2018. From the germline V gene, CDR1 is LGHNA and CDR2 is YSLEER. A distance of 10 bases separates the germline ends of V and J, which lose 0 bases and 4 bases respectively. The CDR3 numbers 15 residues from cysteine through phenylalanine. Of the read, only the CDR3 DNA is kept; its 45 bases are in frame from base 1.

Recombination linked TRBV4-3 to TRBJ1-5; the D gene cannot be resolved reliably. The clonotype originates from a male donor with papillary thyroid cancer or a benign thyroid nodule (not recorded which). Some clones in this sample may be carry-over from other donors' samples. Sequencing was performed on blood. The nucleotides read TGCGCCAGCAGCCAAGATCTGCGAGGAAATCAGCCCCAGCATTTT. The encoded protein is CASSQDLRGNQPQHF.